Below are 21 T cell receptor beta chains sequenced from a single sample in a study of blood T cell repertoires in COVID-19. Assay: immunoSEQ multiplex PCR; the TCRdb copy retains only in-frame clones and omits some. The profile shows approximately 54,000 clones, 85% to 90% of them singletons. Sequencing was done on a sample of peripheral blood. These receptors originate from a man older than 75 with active COVID-19.

The chain has TRBV5-1 and TRBJ2-6; 8 bases align to TRBD1. The CDR3 spans 18 residues. In germline, CDR1 is SGHRS, CDR2 YFSETQ. V lost 1 base, J lost 2 bases, and 8 bases stayed unmatched. The CDR3 coding sequence is TGCGCCAGCAGCTTGACCCAGGGGGCGCTTACTGGGGCCAACGTCCTGACTTTC. Its translation is CASSLTQGALTGANVLTF.

The chain uses TRBV7-9 and TRBJ2-1; 8 nucleotides agree with TRBD1. V dropped 4 bases and J dropped 5; count of bases not matched to a gene: 4. Germline CDR1 is SEHNR and CDR2 is FQNEAQ (reference sequence). This CDR3 is built from 14 residues. The CDR3 region is CASSSTGADNEQFF. In DNA form, the CDR3 reads TGTGCCAGCAGCTCGACAGGGGCAGACAATGAGCAGTTCTTC. The complete variable domain, with remaining parts taken from reference TRBV7-9 and TRBJ2-1, reads DTGVSQNPRHKITKRGQNVTFRCDPISEHNRLYWYRQTLGQGPEFLTYFQNEAQLEKSRLLSDRFSAERPKGSFSTLEIQRTEQGDSAMYLCASSSTGADNEQFFGPGTRLTVL.

This sequence joins TRBV27 and TRBJ2-7; TRBD2 aligns across 12 bases. The ends lost 8 bases at V and 7 bases at J; junction bases unmatched: 9. This CDR3 region has 14 residues. Germline values: CDR1 MNHEY, CDR2 SMNVEV (reference sequence). CDR3 sequence (DNA): TGTGCCAGCTGGGGGACTAGCGGGTTGGGGGAGCAGTACTTC. Encoded protein: CASWGTSGLGEQYF.

The chain employs TRBV7-9 and TRBJ2-2; TRBD1 matches at 9 bases. The V segment lost 11 bases and the J segment 3 bases; nucleotides outside the gene matches: 7. Per germline, CDR1 SEHNR and CDR2 FQNEAQ (reference sequence). This CDR3 is built from 14 residues. This CDR3 reads CAPRDRDDTGELFF. CDR3 DNA sequence: TGTGCCCCCAGGGACAGGGACGACACCGGGGAGCTGTTTTTT.

V and J are TRBV20-1 and TRBJ2-7; TRBD2 matches at 10 bases. The CDR3 spans 14 residues. The V gene end was trimmed by 5 bases and the J gene end by 0 bases; junction bases not matched to a gene: 4. Germline-derived CDR1 and CDR2 are DFQATT and SNEGSKA (reference sequence). The CDR3 sequence: CSAGGTSASYEQYF. The CDR3 DNA reads TGCAGTGCTGGTGGGACTAGCGCCTCCTACGAGCAGTACTTC.

J is TRBJ1-6 and V is TRBV7-2, with D unclear. Germline CDR1 and CDR2: SGHTA and FQGNSA. The V end was cut by 6 bases, the J end by 3 bases, with 9 bases between. This CDR3 is 14 amino acids long. The CDR3 DNA reads as TGTGCCAGCAGGGCCGGGGACTATAATTCACCCCTCCACTTT. Translation: CASRAGDYNSPLHF.

The chain links TRBV5-5 to TRBJ1-3; TRBD1 matches 8 bases. Germline V lookup: CDR1 SGHKS, CDR2 YYEKEE (reference sequence). Germline trimming cut 0 bases from V and 3 bases from J; bases unmatched to any gene: 2. The CDR3 is 15 residues long. The DNA for the CDR3 is TGTGCCAGCAGCTTGGGGACAGGGATTGGAAACACCATATATTTT. Its translation: CASSLGTGIGNTIYF. The full variable domain, its missing parts supplied by reference TRBV5-5 and TRBJ1-3, is DAGVTQSPTHLIKTRGQQVTLRCSPISGHKSVSWYQQVLGQGPQFIFQYYEKEERGRGNFPDRFSARQFPNYSSELNVNALLLGDSALYLCASSLGTGIGNTIYFGEGSWLTVV.

CDR3 region: CASSIGGSGTDTQYF. CDR3 DNA: TGTGCCAGTAGTATAGGCGGGAGCGGCACAGATACGCAGTATTTT. This sequence joins TRBV19 and TRBJ2-3; 7 nucleotides line up with TRBD2. CDR3 size: 15 residues. V trimming: 1 base; J trimming: 1 base; junction bases outside the gene matches: 2. Germline CDR1 and CDR2: LNHDA and SQIVND (reference sequence).

Only one count was recorded for this clone. This sequence joins TRBV14 and TRBJ1-2; TRBD1 matches 10 bases. This CDR3 is 13 amino acids long. The germline gives CDR1 SGHDN, CDR2 FVKESK. Trimming at V came to 4 bases and at J to 8 bases, leaving 4 bases not matched to a gene. The CDR3 spells CASSPGTGVGYTF. For the CDR3, the DNA is TGTGCCAGCAGCCCAGGGACAGGGGTCGGCTACACCTTC.

This rearrangement joins TRBV6-2 or TRBV6-3 to TRBJ1-2; a possible D gene is TRBD1 (5 bases). The V end lost 0 bases, the J end lost 5 bases, and 22 bases lay between the germline ends. The CDR3 has 18 amino acids. Looked up from germline, CDR1 is MNHEY and CDR2 is SVGEGT. CDR3: CASSYSNFSGRQRYGYTF. In DNA, the CDR3 is TGTGCCAGCAGTTACTCGAATTTCTCCGGGAGACAGAGATATGGCTACACCTTC.

The CDR3 reads CASSTRGPGANVLTF. The CDR3 DNA reads TGTGCCAGCAGTACCAGGGGGCCGGGGGCCAACGTCCTGACTTTC. The V call is TRBV28, the J call TRBJ2-6, with 8 positions matching TRBD1. In germline, CDR1 is MDHEN, CDR2 SYDVKM. Trimming took 5 bases from V and 4 from J; bases not matched to a gene: 4. This CDR3 has 15 residues.

This clone was observed a handful of times. CDR3 DNA sequence: TGTGCCAGCAGCGTAGATGGAGGGAACACCGGGGAGCTGTTTTTT. This translates into CASSVDGGNTGELFF. The chain recombines TRBV9 with TRBJ2-2; tentatively, D is TRBD2 (5 bases). Germline assignment: CDR1 SGDLS and CDR2 YYNGEE. Trimming shortened V by 0 bases and J by 1 base, and 7 bases separated the two germline ends. This CDR3 comprises 15 residues.

The genes are TRBV13 and TRBJ1-1; a possible D gene is TRBD1 (5 bases). The germline gives CDR1 PRHDT, CDR2 FYEKMQ (reference sequence). V shed 5 bases and J shed 2 bases, with 12 bases lying between them. There are 14 residues in the CDR3. CDR3 protein: CASSVETANTEAFF. As DNA, the CDR3 is TGTGCCAGCAGCGTCGAGACAGCCAACACTGAAGCTTTCTTT.

The gene calls are TRBV11-2 and TRBJ2-6; D gene uncertain. The CDR3 contains 15 residues. V lost 3 bases and J lost 0, with 6 bases in between. Germline values: CDR1 SGHAT, CDR2 FQNNGV. CDR3 sequence: CASSLRPSGANVLTF. CDR3 coding DNA: TGTGCCAGCAGCTTGCGGCCCTCTGGGGCCAACGTCCTGACTTTC. The whole variable domain, filled in from reference TRBV11-2 and TRBJ2-6, reads EAGVAQSPRYKIIEKRQSVAFWCNPISGHATLYWYQQILGQGPKLLIQFQNNGVVDDSQLPKDRFSAERLKGVDSTLKIQPAKLEDSAVYLCASSLRPSGANVLTFGAGSRLTVL.

This chain joins TRBV11-2 and TRBJ2-1; D is perhaps TRBD1 (6 bases). The germline V and J ends were trimmed by 5 bases and 8 bases, with 25 bases remaining between them. Germline V lookup: CDR1 SGHAT, CDR2 FQNNGV. The CDR3 is made up of 17 amino acids. The CDR3 reads CASSPIGGDRSTDEQFF. CDR3 DNA: TGTGCCAGCAGCCCCATAGGGGGAGACAGGTCTACGGATGAGCAGTTCTTC.

This clone was picked up a small number of times. The genes are TRBV5-5 and TRBJ2-1, with TRBD2 as a possible D gene (6 bases). There are 17 residues in the CDR3. The V end lost 0 bases, the J end lost 4 bases, and 17 bases lay between the germline ends. The germline CDR1 and CDR2 sequences are SGHKS and YYEKEE (reference sequence). The CDR3 DNA is TGTGCCAGCAGCTTGGTATCGAGGGGAGGCTTGTACAATGAGCAGTTCTTC. Its translation is CASSLVSRGGLYNEQFF.

The chain links TRBV18 to TRBJ2-2; possible D gene TRBD2, 5 bases. CDR1 is KGHSH, CDR2 LQKENI, per germline. The V and J ends lost 2 bases and 5 bases respectively, with 15 bases between them. The CDR3 consists of 16 residues. DNA for the CDR3: TGTGCCAGCTCACCATGGACCTCGAGGGAGACCGGGGAGCTGTTTTTT. This encodes CASSPWTSRETGELFF. The full variable domain, in which reference TRBV18 and TRBJ2-2 provide the parts outside the CDR3, is NAGVMQNPRHLVRRRGQEARLRCSPMKGHSHVYWYRQLPEEGLKFMVYLQKENIIDESGMPKERFSAEFPKEGPSILRIQQVVRGDSAAYFCASSPWTSRETGELFFGEGSRLTVL.

The chain has TRBV2 and TRBJ1-1, with no clear D. The V gene lost 5 bases and the J gene lost 1 base, with 8 bases spanning the gap. There are 13 residues in the CDR3. Germline-derived CDR1 and CDR2 are SNHLY and FYNNEI. Here the CDR3 reads CASSKEPNTEAFF. In DNA, the CDR3 is TGTGCCAGCAGTAAAGAGCCGAACACTGAAGCTTTCTTT.

This clone was recorded once. This sequence joins TRBV4-3 and TRBJ1-4; tentative D call: TRBD1 (6 bases). CDR3 length: 16 residues. V shed 1 base and J shed 8 bases, with 17 bases lying between them. Germline CDR1 is LGHNA and CDR2 is YSLEER. CDR3 protein: CASSQGSGVLREKLFF. CDR3 nucleotide sequence: TGCGCCAGCAGCCAAGGGTCAGGGGTTCTTAGGGAAAAACTGTTTTTT.

V is TRBV28 and J is TRBJ2-1; D is possibly TRBD2 (5 bases). The germline CDR1 and CDR2 sequences are MDHEN and SYDVKM. Trimming stripped 6 bases from V and 8 bases from J, with 17 bases between. The CDR3 runs 14 residues. DNA for the CDR3: TGTGCCAGCAGGTCGTATGGGGAGTTCGATGAGCAGTTCTTC. Translated: CASRSYGEFDEQFF.

The rearrangement links TRBV27 to TRBJ1-1; tentative D call: TRBD1 (5 bases). Trimming stripped 4 bases from V and 0 bases from J, with 12 bases between. Per the germline V gene, CDR1 is MNHEY and CDR2 is SMNVEV (reference sequence). This CDR3 is built from 15 residues. The CDR3 nucleotides read TGTGCCAGCAGTTCCTCGACAGTCATGAACACTGAAGCTTTCTTT. The encoded protein is CASSSSTVMNTEAFF.